One T cell receptor (beta chain) is described in this entry. The data were taken from a study of blood T cells in healthy people across ages. RNA extraction gave at least 5.5 micrograms of total RNA per sample. Germline CDR1 and CDR2: SGDLS and YYNGEE. This CDR3 is 14 amino acids long. Trimming removed 3 bases at V and 0 bases at J, with 9 bases between. Then a second PCR, running about 7 to 11 cycles, was carried out with a sample-barcoded 5' primer and a J-beta primer mix. TCRdb redid the calling of the 5' RACE reads with MiXCR, one entry per CDR3 protein. The table records 1.5 million to 2 million distinct CDR3 sequences, around 50% of them present only once.

The chain has TRBV9 and TRBJ2-5, with D perhaps TRBD1 (5 bases). The receptor was isolated from a woman aged 40 to 50 in good health. The sequencing sample was made of blood. The CDR3 sequence is CASSATGYQETQYF. DNA of the CDR3: TGTGCCAGCAGCGCCACAGGCTACCAAGAGACCCAGTACTTC.